The 29 T cell receptor beta chains below all came from one sample that was sequenced in a study of beta chain features in type 1 diabetes. Sequencing targeted expressed TCRB transcripts, as all isolated RNA had been reverse transcribed. Profiled with immunoSEQ multiplex PCR; TCRdb holds only in-frame clones, not every one. The sample yields over 40,000 clones, roughly half seen once. What was sequenced was Tregs from blood. The receptors were sampled from a woman aged 18-29 years in good health.

This clone was seen once. V is TRBV11-1 and J is TRBJ2-1; weak D call: TRBD2 (5 bases). V was pared by 5 bases and J by 6 bases, with 14 bases between. This CDR3 is 14 amino acids long. The germline gives CDR1 SGHAT, CDR2 FQDESV (reference sequence). The CDR3 nucleotides are TGTGCCAGCAGCCCGGAAACTAGTTCCAATGAGCAGTTCTTC. This sequence encodes CASSPETSSNEQFF. The full variable domain, with the rest looked up from reference TRBV11-1 and TRBJ2-1, is EAEVAQSPRYKITEKSQAVAFWCDPISGHATLYWYRQILGQGPELLVQFQDESVVDDSQLPKDRFSAERLKGVDSTLKIQPAELGDSAMYLCASSPETSSNEQFFGPGTRLTVL.

The rearrangement joins TRBV10-1 to TRBJ2-3, with 13 bases aligning to TRBD2. Per the germline V gene, CDR1 is WNHNN and CDR2 is SYGVQD (reference sequence). The CDR3 length is 17 residues. The V and J ends lost 4 bases and 6 bases, in that order; junction bases with no gene match: 10. CDR3 region: CASSGLGLAGTSDTQYF. Here the CDR3 DNA reads TGCGCCAGCAGTGGGCTGGGACTAGCGGGAACATCTGATACGCAGTATTTT.

V usage is TRBV7-2 and J usage is TRBJ1-2; D is perhaps TRBD1 (6 bases). The V end was cut by 0 bases, the J end by 4 bases, with 12 bases between. Germline V CDR1 and CDR2: SGHTA, FQGNSA. This CDR3 has 15 residues. The CDR3 DNA reads TGTGCCAGCAGCTTAGCGCAGGACAGACTCTATGGCTACACCTTC. Translating it yields CASSLAQDRLYGYTF.

The rearrangement uses TRBV6-4 and TRBJ2-1, with D possibly being TRBD2 (5 bases). Trimming removed 5 bases at V and 2 bases at J, with 10 bases between. This CDR3 has 14 amino acids. Germline CDR1 reads MRHNA; CDR2 reads SNTAGT. CDR3 sequence (DNA): TGTGCCAGCAGTCGGGAATCCCCCTACAATGAGCAGTTCTTC. Translation: CASSRESPYNEQFF.

The rearrangement links TRBV27 to TRBJ2-1; 9 nucleotides agree with TRBD2. The V gene end was trimmed by 6 bases and the J gene end by 4 bases; junction bases not matched to a gene: 4. CDR3 length: 14 residues. Germline CDR1 is MNHEY and CDR2 is SMNVEV (reference sequence). CDR3 DNA sequence: TGTGCCAGCAGCCGGACTAGCGATTACAATGAGCAGTTCTTC. Residues: CASSRTSDYNEQFF.

This clone was recorded only once. V usage is TRBV6-6 and J usage is TRBJ1-1, with D unresolved. V was pared by 6 bases and J by 1 base, with 18 bases between. Germline V gene sequence: CDR1 MNHNY, CDR2 SVGAGI (reference sequence). CDR3 length: 16 residues. DNA of the CDR3: TGTGCCAGCAGCCAAACCCGTTTTGCTAGGAACACTGAAGCTTTCTTT. This translates into CASSQTRFARNTEAFF.

The CDR3 here is CATSTGTGGGTQYF. The CDR3 DNA reads as TGTGCCACCAGCACCGGGACAGGGGGCGGGACCCAGTACTTC. This sequence joins TRBV15 and TRBJ2-5; TRBD1 aligns across 12 bases. With 4 bases clipped from V and 7 bases from J, the junction kept 4 bases outside the gene matches. Germline values: CDR1 LNHNV, CDR2 YYDKDF (reference sequence). There are 14 residues in the CDR3. The variable domain in full, with the rest retrieved from reference TRBV15 and TRBJ2-5, is DAMVIQNPRYQVTQFGKPVTLSCSQTLNHNVMYWYQQKSSQAPKLLFHYYDKDFNNEADTPDNFQSRRPNTSFCFLDIRSPGLGDTAMYLCATSTGTGGGTQYFGPGTRLLVL.

The rearrangement joins TRBV7-2 to TRBJ2-5, with D possibly being TRBD1 (6 bases). CDR3 length: 13 amino acids. CDR1 SGHTA and CDR2 FQGNSA come from the germline V gene. Trimming took off 6 bases at V and 4 bases at J, with 12 bases between the two ends. The CDR3 DNA is TGTGCCAGCAGTTCAGGGGTTGGAGAGACCCAGTACTTC. Amino acid sequence: CASSSGVGETQYF.

This clone was counted a few times. The rearrangement joins TRBV7-9 to TRBJ2-7; 13 bases fit TRBD2. Looked up from germline, CDR1 is SEHNR and CDR2 is FQNEAQ (reference sequence). This CDR3 comprises 15 residues. With V trimmed by 5 bases and J by 3 bases, 4 bases remained unmatched. CDR3 in amino acids: CASSRGTSGNYEQYF. The DNA of the CDR3 is TGTGCCAGCAGCCGAGGGACTAGCGGGAACTACGAGCAGTACTTC.

V and J are TRBV5-1 and TRBJ2-7; 10 bases are shared with TRBD2. Germline CDR1 reads SGHRS; CDR2 reads YFSETQ. The J segment lost 7 bases and the V segment lost 4 bases, leaving 11 bases of the junction unmatched. This CDR3 has 15 amino acids. CDR3 nucleotides: TGCGCCAGCAGCCGCGAAGCGGGAGGGCCTGGGGAGCAGTACTTC. It codes for CASSREAGGPGEQYF.

This clone was detected only a few times. The chain joins TRBV28 to TRBJ2-5; 8 bases line up with TRBD2. The length of the CDR3 is 14 residues. Germline CDR1 is MDHEN and CDR2 is SYDVKM. J lost 2 bases, V lost 4 bases, and 3 bases had no gene match. The CDR3 spells CASSWGLVQETQYF. The CDR3 DNA reads TGTGCCAGCAGTTGGGGACTAGTTCAAGAGACCCAGTACTTC.

The V gene is TRBV27, the J gene TRBJ1-5, with TRBD1 matching over 9 bases. The CDR3 length is 15 residues. Germline CDR1 reads MNHEY; CDR2 reads SMNVEV (reference sequence). J was trimmed by 6 bases and V by 5 bases; bases with no gene match: 8. CDR3 loop: CASSPRTGVSQPQHF. DNA for the CDR3: TGTGCCAGCAGTCCCAGGACAGGGGTAAGTCAGCCCCAGCATTTT.

This clone was counted between two and nine times. The chain recombines TRBV14 with TRBJ2-3; tentatively, D is TRBD1 (5 bases). CDR1 and CDR2 (germline): SGHDN, FVKESK. The germline V and J ends were trimmed by 4 bases and 2 bases, with 13 bases remaining between them. The CDR3 loop spans 15 amino acids. This CDR3 is CASSPQGRPTDTQYF. Written as DNA, the CDR3 is TGTGCCAGCAGCCCGCAGGGTCGTCCCACAGATACGCAGTATTTT.

The chain uses TRBV4-2 and TRBJ2-4; D gene uncertain. Trimming pared 1 base from V and 0 bases from J, leaving 7 bases between. The CDR3 has 15 residues. The germline V gene has CDR1 LGHNA and CDR2 YNFKEQ. In nucleotides, the CDR3 is TGTGCCAGCAGCCAAGGGGCACTAGCCAAAAACATTCAGTACTTC. Protein product: CASSQGALAKNIQYF.

This clone appeared a few times. V gene TRBV6-5 combines with J gene TRBJ1-5; 7 nucleotides align to TRBD1. The CDR3 contains 13 residues. The ends lost 11 bases at V and 5 bases at J; junction bases unmatched: 9. CDR1 is MNHEY and CDR2 is SVGAGI in the germline V gene. The CDR3 DNA sequence: TGTGCCGGATCGACAGGGAAGCATCAGCCCCAGCATTTT. Its protein product is CAGSTGKHQPQHF.

The table lists this clone with a count of one. This chain joins TRBV7-9 and TRBJ2-1; the match to TRBD2 covers 7 bases. CDR3 length: 19 amino acids. The V segment lost 1 base and the J segment 0 bases; nucleotides outside the gene matches: 12. Germline loops: CDR1 SEHNR, CDR2 FQNEAQ (reference sequence). The CDR3 DNA reads TGTGCCAGCAGCTTAGGGGGGGGTAGCGGGCCCAGCTCCTACAATGAGCAGTTCTTC. This translates into CASSLGGGSGPSSYNEQFF.

The chain links TRBV7-9 to TRBJ2-1; 8 positions match TRBD1. From germline, CDR1 is SEHNR and CDR2 FQNEAQ (reference sequence). This CDR3 is built from 16 residues. V lost 2 bases, J lost 0 bases, and 3 bases stayed unmatched. The CDR3 region has the DNA TGTGCCAGCAGCTTATGGACAGGGAGCTCCTACAATGAGCAGTTCTTC. Amino acids: CASSLWTGSSYNEQFF. The full variable domain, with the rest looked up from reference TRBV7-9 and TRBJ2-1, is DTGVSQNPRHKITKRGQNVTFRCDPISEHNRLYWYRQTLGQGPEFLTYFQNEAQLEKSRLLSDRFSAERPKGSFSTLEIQRTEQGDSAMYLCASSLWTGSSYNEQFFGPGTRLTVL.

In this sample, this clone is medium-sized. This sequence joins TRBV7-9 and TRBJ2-1; weak D call: TRBD1 (6 bases). V lost 5 bases and J lost 9, with 17 bases in between. Germline CDR1 is SEHNR and CDR2 is FQNEAQ (reference sequence). The CDR3 length is 14 residues. CDR3 amino acids: CASSQSTGPGEQFF. For the CDR3, the DNA is TGTGCCAGCAGCCAAAGTACAGGGCCGGGTGAGCAGTTCTTC.

This clone has only a few counts. The genes are TRBV7-2 and TRBJ2-3; the match to TRBD1 covers 9 bases. V lost 3 bases, J lost 4 bases, and 2 bases stayed unmatched. This CDR3 spans 14 amino acids. Per germline, CDR1 SGHTA and CDR2 FQGNSA. CDR3 DNA sequence: TGTGCCAGCAGCTTTGGACAGGGGCCAGATACGCAGTATTTT. Amino acid sequence: CASSFGQGPDTQYF.

This clone was seen once. This chain joins TRBV18 and TRBJ1-2; no firm D call. V dropped 0 bases and J dropped 4 bases, with 12 bases sitting between them. The CDR3 totals 15 residues. The germline gives CDR1 KGHSH, CDR2 LQKENI. The CDR3 loop reads CASSPPSTRVYGYTF. The CDR3 DNA sequence: TGTGCCAGCTCACCACCGTCAACTCGGGTCTATGGCTACACCTTC.

The chain couples TRBV5-1 to TRBJ2-7, with 8 bases fitting TRBD1. J lost 4 bases, V lost 3 bases, and 6 bases had no gene match. Germline V gene sequence: CDR1 SGHRS, CDR2 YFSETQ. The CDR3 length is 14 residues. CDR3: CASSSDRALYEQYF. The CDR3 region has the DNA TGCGCCAGCAGCTCGGACAGGGCTTTGTACGAGCAGTACTTC.

The sample holds a few counts of this clone. The V gene is TRBV7-3, the J gene TRBJ2-1, with TRBD2 identical over 9 bases. Germline CDR1 and CDR2: SGHTA and FQGTGA. The CDR3 contains 16 residues. The V segment lost 4 bases and the J segment 0 bases; nucleotides outside the gene matches: 4. The CDR3 loop reads CASSSASGTSYNEQFF. In DNA form, the CDR3 reads TGTGCCAGCAGCTCCGCTAGCGGGACCTCCTACAATGAGCAGTTCTTC.

A single count supports this clone. This chain connects TRBV6-1 to TRBJ2-5, with a possible D match to TRBD2 (5 bases). The J call is in doubt because the DNA end fits TRBJ2-7 better. The germline CDR1 and CDR2 sequences are MNHNS and SASEGT. The CDR3 is 13 residues long. The CDR3 spells CASRAGHLHEQYF. CDR3 sequence (DNA): TGTGCCAGCAGGGCGGGCCACCTACACGAGCAGTACTTC.

The genes are TRBV9 and TRBJ2-1; 10 nucleotides line up with TRBD2. With V trimmed by 3 bases and J by 2 bases, 5 bases remained unmatched. This CDR3 is 16 amino acids long. Germline V gene sequence: CDR1 SGDLS, CDR2 YYNGEE. The CDR3 is CASSAAGTSAYNEQFF. CDR3 coding DNA: TGTGCCAGCAGCGCGGCCGGGACTAGCGCCTACAATGAGCAGTTCTTC.

The gene calls are TRBV7-9 and TRBJ1-3; the D gene is possibly TRBD1 (5 bases). In germline, CDR1 is SEHNR, CDR2 FQNEAQ (reference sequence). V dropped 4 bases and J dropped 0 bases, with 10 bases sitting between them. The CDR3 length is 15 residues. CDR3 sequence reads: CASSSRQTSGNTIYF. The CDR3 DNA reads as TGTGCCAGCAGCTCTAGACAGACCTCTGGAAACACCATATATTTT.

This clone appeared a few times. V gene TRBV18 combines with J gene TRBJ2-1; D may be TRBD2 (5 bases). In germline, CDR1 is KGHSH, CDR2 LQKENI. The CDR3 extends over 16 amino acids. The ends were cut back, 4 bases at V and 6 bases at J, with 19 bases in the middle. The CDR3 coding sequence is TGTGCCAGCTCACTTTCTGCACTAGGTGTGGGCAATGAGCAGTTCTTC. This sequence encodes CASSLSALGVGNEQFF.

The chain couples TRBV18 to TRBJ1-2; the D gene is possibly TRBD1 (6 bases). V lost 2 bases, J lost 6 bases, and 13 bases lay in between. CDR1 is KGHSH and CDR2 is LQKENI in the germline V gene. CDR3 length: 14 residues. Here the CDR3 DNA reads TGTGCCAGCTCACCAGGGGGCAGGGTCGATGGCTACACCTTC. Residues: CASSPGGRVDGYTF.

The CDR3 loop is CASRPTGFSNQPQHF. CDR3 DNA sequence: TGTGCCAGCAGACCGACAGGTTTTAGCAATCAGCCCCAGCATTTT. J is TRBJ1-5 and V is TRBV28; TRBD1 is a possible D gene (6 bases). Germline CDR1 is MDHEN and CDR2 is SYDVKM. V shed 6 bases and J shed 0 bases, with 12 bases lying between them. The CDR3 is 15 residues long.

This clone was counted between two and nine times. The chain couples TRBV28 to TRBJ2-7, with 13 bases matching TRBD2. The CDR3 is 16 residues long. V lost 5 bases to trimming and J lost 7 bases; unmatched junction nucleotides: 11. Germline-derived CDR1 and CDR2 are MDHEN and SYDVKM. This CDR3 is CASSLPGLAGAREQYF. Here the CDR3 DNA reads TGTGCCAGCAGTCTACCCGGACTAGCGGGAGCGCGGGAGCAGTACTTC.